A single sample gave rise to the 19 T cell receptor beta chains below, sequenced in a study of CXCR3-negative and CXCR3-positive naive CD8 T cells. Study outcomes and limitations: A higher hydrophobicity marked the TRB CDR3s of CXCR3-positive naive cells versus CXCR3-negative naive cells.

5' RACE that incorporated UMI labels was used to prepare the TRB cDNA libraries. TCRdb re-called the 5' RACE reads and catalogs CDR3 proteins one per entry, DNA excluded. The sample totals 150,000 or so distinct CDR3 sequences. Antigens of these TCRs are unknown. The source material was naive CXCR3+ CD8+ T cells from blood. As for subset: CD45RO-CCR7+CD27+CD95- naive CD8+ T cells expressing CXCR3 (TNR3+). Receptor source: a human donor in good health. Some clones in this sample may be carry-over from other donors' samples.

CDR3 sequence reads: CASSLALDREYNSPLHF. J is TRBJ1-6 and V is TRBV7-2; with no DNA, the TCRdb D assignment of TRBD1 cannot be verified. Germline V lookup: CDR1 SGHTA, CDR2 FQGNSA. This CDR3 has 17 amino acids.

This chain links TRBV12-3 or TRBV12-4 with TRBJ1-2; TCRdb's D call, TRBD1, is unchecked because there is no DNA. There are 17 residues in the CDR3. The CDR3 reads CASTISGQDNSNYGYTF.

The V and J genes are TRBV27 and TRBJ1-1; TCRdb's assignment of TRBD1 cannot be checked, as there is no DNA. Germline V lookup: CDR1 MNHEY, CDR2 SMNVEV (reference sequence). CDR3 length equals 13 residues. The CDR3 region is CASSDRGITEAFF.

The V and J genes are TRBV6-2 or TRBV6-3 and TRBJ2-1; TCRdb's D gene call, TRBD1, goes unchecked for lack of DNA. CDR3 length equals 13 residues. CDR1 is MNHEY, CDR2 SVGEGT, per germline. This CDR3 is CASRPGRYNEQFF.

The gene calls are TRBV5-1 and TRBJ2-7; checking the TCRdb D call of TRBD1 is not possible without DNA. From germline, CDR1 is SGHRS and CDR2 YFSETQ. This CDR3 spans 17 amino acids. CDR3 loop: CASSLASGAGTSYEQYF.

V and J are TRBV7-9 and TRBJ1-2. The CDR3 sequence is 14 residues long. Per the germline V gene, CDR1 is SEHNR and CDR2 is FQNEAQ (reference sequence). This CDR3 reads CASDGGLLNYGYTF.

The V gene is TRBV28, the J gene TRBJ1-1; TCRdb gives TRBD1 as the D gene, but with no DNA this cannot be confirmed. The CDR3 length is 15 residues. CDR1 and CDR2 from the germline V gene are MDHEN and SYDVKM. CDR3 in amino acids: CASRSRRGGNTEAFF.

The V call is TRBV5-5, the J call TRBJ2-7; as DNA is missing, the TRBD2 call by TCRdb cannot be tested. In germline, CDR1 is SGHKS, CDR2 YYEKEE (reference sequence). This CDR3 contains 14 residues. The CDR3 region is CASSLGTNLYEQYF.

This chain links TRBV6-5 with TRBJ1-1. CDR1 is MNHEY, CDR2 SVGAGI, per germline. The CDR3 is made up of 13 amino acids. The CDR3 is CASSYPGRTEAFF.

The chain recombines TRBV27 with TRBJ2-5. Germline CDR1 reads MNHEY; CDR2 reads SMNVEV (reference sequence). This CDR3 has 15 residues. CDR3 sequence reads: CASGLNGLRLETQYF.

The chain joins TRBV10-3 to TRBJ2-2. CDR1 ENHRY and CDR2 SYGVKD come from the germline V gene. This CDR3 region has 15 residues. The CDR3 here is CAISEATLETGELFF.

The V and J genes are TRBV11-2 and TRBJ2-7; TCRdb's D call of TRBD1 is untestable without DNA. This CDR3 has 14 residues. The V gene's germline CDR1 is SGHAT and CDR2 FQNNGV. The CDR3 spells CASSFEGDAYEQYF.

The rearrangement joins TRBV4-1 to TRBJ1-1. CDR1 and CDR2 (germline): MGHRA, YSYEKL. The CDR3 totals 15 residues. The CDR3 here is CASNTAWGMDTEAFF.

The chain carries TRBV7-2 and TRBJ1-1. This CDR3 comprises 15 residues. Per germline, CDR1 SGHTA and CDR2 FQGNSA. The CDR3 is CASSDQEMGGPESFF.

This chain connects TRBV10-3 to TRBJ1-5. The germline gives CDR1 ENHRY, CDR2 SYGVKD. The CDR3 is 15 amino acids. CDR3 residues: CAISEGTNTNQPQHF.

The J gene is TRBJ2-7, the V gene TRBV29-1; TCRdb's D call of TRBD1 is untestable without DNA. CDR1 is SQVTM and CDR2 is ANQGSEA in the germline V gene. This CDR3 has 13 residues. The CDR3 reads CSVIGTGGYEQYF.

V gene TRBV4-1 combines with J gene TRBJ2-7; no DNA is available, so the TRBD1 call from TCRdb remains unchecked. The germline gives CDR1 MGHRA, CDR2 YSYEKL. The CDR3 sequence is 18 residues long. Here the CDR3 reads CASSQVHLLDGATYEQYF.

V usage is TRBV10-3 and J usage is TRBJ2-5; TCRdb's D call, TRBD1, is unchecked because there is no DNA. The CDR3 is 14 amino acids. Germline V gene sequence: CDR1 ENHRY, CDR2 SYGVKD. The CDR3 spells CAISETGPGETQYF.

The CDR3: CASSPMDGAYEQYF. V and J are TRBV18 and TRBJ2-7. The CDR3 has 14 amino acids. CDR1 and CDR2 (germline): KGHSH, LQKENI.